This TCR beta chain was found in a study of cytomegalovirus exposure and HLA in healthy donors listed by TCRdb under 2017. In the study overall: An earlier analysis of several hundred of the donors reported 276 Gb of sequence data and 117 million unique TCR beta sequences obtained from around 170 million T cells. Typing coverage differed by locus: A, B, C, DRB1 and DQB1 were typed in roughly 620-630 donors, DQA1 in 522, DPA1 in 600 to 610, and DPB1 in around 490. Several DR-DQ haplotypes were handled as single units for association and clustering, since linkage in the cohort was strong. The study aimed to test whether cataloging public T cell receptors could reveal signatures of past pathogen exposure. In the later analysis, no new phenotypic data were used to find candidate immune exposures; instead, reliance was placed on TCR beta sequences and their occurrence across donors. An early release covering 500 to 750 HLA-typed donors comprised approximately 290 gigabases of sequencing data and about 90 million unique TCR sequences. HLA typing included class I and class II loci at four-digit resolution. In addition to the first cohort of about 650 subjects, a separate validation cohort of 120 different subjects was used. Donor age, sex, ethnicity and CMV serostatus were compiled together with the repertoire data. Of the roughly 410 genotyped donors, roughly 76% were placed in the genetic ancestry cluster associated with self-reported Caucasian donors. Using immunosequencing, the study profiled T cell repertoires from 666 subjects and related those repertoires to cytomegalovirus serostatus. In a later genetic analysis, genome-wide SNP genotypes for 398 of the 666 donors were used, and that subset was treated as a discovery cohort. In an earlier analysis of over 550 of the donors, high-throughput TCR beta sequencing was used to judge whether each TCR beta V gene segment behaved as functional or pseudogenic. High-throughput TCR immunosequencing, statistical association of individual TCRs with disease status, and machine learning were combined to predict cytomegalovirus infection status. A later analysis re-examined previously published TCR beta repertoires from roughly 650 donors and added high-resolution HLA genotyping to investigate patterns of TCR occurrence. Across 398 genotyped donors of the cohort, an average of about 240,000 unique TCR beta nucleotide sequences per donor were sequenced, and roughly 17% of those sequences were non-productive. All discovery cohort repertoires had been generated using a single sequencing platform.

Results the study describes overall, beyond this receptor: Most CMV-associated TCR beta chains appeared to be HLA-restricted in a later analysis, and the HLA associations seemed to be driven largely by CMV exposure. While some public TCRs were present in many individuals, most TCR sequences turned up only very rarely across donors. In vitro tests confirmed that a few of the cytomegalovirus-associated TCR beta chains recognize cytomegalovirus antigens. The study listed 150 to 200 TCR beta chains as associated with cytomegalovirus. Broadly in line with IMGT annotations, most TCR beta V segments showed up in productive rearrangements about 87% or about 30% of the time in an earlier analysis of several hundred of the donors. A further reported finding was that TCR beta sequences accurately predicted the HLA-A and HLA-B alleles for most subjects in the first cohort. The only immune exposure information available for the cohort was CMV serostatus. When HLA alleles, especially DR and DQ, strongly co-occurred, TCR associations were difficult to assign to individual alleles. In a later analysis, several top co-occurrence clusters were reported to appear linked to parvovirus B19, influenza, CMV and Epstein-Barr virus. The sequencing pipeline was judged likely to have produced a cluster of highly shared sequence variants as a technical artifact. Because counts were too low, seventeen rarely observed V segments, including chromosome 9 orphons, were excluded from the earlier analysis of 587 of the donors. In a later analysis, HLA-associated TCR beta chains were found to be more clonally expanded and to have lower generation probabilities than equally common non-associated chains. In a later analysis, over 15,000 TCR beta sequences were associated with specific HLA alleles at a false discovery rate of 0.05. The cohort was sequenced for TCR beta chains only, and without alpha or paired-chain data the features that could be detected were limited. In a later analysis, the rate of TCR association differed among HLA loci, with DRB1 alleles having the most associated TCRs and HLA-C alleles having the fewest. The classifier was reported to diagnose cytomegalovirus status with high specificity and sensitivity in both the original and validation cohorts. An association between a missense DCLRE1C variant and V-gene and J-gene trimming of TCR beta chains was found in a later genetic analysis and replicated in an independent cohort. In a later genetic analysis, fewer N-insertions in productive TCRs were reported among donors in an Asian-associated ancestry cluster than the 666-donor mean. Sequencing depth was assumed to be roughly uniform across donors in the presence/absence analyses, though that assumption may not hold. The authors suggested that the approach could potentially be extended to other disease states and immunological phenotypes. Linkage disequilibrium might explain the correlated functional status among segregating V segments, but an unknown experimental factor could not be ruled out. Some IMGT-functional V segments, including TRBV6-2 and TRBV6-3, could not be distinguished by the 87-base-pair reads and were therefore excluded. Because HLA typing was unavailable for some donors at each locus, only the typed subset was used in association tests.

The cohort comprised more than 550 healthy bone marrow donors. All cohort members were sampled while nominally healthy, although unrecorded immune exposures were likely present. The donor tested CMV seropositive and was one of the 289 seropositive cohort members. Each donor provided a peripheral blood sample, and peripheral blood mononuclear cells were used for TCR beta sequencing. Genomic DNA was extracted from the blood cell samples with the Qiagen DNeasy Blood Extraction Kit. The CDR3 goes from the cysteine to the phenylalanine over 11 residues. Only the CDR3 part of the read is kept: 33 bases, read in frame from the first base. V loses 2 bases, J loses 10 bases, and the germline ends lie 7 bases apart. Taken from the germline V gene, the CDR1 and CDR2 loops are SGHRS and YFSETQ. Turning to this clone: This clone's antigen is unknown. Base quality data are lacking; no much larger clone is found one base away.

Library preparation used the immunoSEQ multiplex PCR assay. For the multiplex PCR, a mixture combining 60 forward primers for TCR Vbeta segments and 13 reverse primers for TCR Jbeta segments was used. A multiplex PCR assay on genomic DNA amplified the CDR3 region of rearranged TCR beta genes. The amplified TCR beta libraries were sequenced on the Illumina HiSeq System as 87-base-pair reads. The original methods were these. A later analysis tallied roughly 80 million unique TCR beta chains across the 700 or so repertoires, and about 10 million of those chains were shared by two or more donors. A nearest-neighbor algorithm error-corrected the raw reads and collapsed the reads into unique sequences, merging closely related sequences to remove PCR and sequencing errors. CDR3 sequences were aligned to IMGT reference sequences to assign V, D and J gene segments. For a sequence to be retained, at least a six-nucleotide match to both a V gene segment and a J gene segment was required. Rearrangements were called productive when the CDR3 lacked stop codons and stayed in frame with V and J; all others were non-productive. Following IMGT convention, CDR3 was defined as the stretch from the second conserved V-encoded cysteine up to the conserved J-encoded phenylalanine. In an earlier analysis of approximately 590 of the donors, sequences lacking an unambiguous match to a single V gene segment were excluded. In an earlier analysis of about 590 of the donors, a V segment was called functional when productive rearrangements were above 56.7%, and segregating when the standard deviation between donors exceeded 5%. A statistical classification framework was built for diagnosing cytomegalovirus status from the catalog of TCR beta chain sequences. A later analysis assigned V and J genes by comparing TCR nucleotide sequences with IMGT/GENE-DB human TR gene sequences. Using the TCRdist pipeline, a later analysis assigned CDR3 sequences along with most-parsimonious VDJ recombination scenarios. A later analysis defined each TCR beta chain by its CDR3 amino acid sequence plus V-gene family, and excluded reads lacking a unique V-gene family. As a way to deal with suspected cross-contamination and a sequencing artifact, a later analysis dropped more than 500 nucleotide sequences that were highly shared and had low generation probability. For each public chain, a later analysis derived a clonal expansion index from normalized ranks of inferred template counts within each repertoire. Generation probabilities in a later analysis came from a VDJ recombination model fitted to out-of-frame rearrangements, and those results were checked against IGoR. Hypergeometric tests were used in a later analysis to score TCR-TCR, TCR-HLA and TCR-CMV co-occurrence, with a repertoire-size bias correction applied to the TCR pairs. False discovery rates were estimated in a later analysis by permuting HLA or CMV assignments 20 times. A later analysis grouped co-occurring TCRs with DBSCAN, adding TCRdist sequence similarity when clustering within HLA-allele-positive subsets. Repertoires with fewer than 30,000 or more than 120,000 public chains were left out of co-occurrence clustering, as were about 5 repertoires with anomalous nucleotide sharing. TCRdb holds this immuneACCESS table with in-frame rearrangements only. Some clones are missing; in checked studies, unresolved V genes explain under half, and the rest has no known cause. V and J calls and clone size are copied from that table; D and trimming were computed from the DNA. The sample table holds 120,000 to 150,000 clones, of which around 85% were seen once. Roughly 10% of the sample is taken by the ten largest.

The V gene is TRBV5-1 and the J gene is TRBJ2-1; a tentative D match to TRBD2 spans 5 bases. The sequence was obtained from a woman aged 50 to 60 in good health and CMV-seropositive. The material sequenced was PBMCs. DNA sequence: TGCGCCAGCAGCTTTAGCGTCGAGCAGTTCTTC. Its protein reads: CASSFSVEQFF.